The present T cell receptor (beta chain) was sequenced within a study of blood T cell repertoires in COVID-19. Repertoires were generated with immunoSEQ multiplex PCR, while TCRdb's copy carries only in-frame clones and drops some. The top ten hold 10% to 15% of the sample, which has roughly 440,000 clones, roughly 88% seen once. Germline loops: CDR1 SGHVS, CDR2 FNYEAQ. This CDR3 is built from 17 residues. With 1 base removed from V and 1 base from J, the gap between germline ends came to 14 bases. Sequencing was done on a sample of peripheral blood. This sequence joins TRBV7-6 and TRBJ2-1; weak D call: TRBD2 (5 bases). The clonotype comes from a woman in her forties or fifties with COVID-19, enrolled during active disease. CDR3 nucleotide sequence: TGTGCCAGCAGCTTAGGGTTAGCGAGGACGTCCTACAATGAGCAGTTCTTC. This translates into CASSLGLARTSYNEQFF. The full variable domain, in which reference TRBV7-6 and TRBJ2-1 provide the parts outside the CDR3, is GAGVSQSPRYKVTKRGQDVALRCDPISGHVSLYWYRQALGQGPEFLTYFNYEAQQDKSGLPNDRFSAERPEGSISTLTIQRTEQRDSAMYRCASSLGLARTSYNEQFFGPGTRLTVL.